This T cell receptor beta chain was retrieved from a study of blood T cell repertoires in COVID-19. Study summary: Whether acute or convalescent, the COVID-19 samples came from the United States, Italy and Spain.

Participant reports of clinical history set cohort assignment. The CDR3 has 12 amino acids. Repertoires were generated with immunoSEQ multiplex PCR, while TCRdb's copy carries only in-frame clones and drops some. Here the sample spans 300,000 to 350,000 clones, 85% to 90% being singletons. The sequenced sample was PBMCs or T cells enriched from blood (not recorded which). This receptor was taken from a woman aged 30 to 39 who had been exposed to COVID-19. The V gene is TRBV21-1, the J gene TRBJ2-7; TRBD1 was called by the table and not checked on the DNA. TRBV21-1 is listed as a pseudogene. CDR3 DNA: TGTGCCAGCGAACAGGATTCCTACGAGCAGTACTTC. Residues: CASEQDSYEQYF.